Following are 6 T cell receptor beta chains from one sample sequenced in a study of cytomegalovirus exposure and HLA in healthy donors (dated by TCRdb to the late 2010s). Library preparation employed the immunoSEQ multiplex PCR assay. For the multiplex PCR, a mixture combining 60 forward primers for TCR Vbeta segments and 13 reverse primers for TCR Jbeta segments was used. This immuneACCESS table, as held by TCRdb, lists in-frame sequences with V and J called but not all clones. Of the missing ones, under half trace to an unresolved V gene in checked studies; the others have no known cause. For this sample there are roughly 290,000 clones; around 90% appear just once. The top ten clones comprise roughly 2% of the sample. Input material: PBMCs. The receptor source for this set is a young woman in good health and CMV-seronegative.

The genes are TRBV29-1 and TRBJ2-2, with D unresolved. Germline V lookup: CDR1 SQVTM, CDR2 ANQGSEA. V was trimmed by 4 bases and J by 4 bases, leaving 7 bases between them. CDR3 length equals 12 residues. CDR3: CSVGAGTGELFF. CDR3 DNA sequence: TGCAGCGTTGGGGCAGGCACCGGGGAGCTGTTTTTT.

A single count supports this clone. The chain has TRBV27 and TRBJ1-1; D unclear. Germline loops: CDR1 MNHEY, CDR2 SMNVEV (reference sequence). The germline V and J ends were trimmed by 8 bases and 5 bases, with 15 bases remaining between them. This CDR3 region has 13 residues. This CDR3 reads CASCKTPVTEAFF. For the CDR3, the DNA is TGTGCCAGCTGCAAGACTCCGGTGACTGAAGCTTTCTTT.

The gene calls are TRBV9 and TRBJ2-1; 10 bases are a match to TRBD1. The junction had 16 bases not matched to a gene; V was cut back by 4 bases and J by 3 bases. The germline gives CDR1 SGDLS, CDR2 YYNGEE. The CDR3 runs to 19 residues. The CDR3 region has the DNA TGTGCCAGCAGCAGACCCCAAAAAGGGACAGGGGAGAACTACAATGAGCAGTTCTTC. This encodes CASSRPQKGTGENYNEQFF.

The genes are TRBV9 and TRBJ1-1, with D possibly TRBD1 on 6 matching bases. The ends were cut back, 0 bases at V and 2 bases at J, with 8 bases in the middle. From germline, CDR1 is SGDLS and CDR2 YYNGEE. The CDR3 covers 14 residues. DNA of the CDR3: TGTGCCAGCAGCGTAGAAGGGGGTAACACTGAAGCTTTCTTT. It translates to CASSVEGGNTEAFF.

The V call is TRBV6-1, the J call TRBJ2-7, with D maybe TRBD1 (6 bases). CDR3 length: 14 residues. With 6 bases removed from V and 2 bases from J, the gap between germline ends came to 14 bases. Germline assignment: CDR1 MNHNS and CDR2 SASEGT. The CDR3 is CASSQTGSAYEQYF. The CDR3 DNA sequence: TGTGCCAGCAGCCAGACAGGATCCGCCTACGAGCAGTACTTC.

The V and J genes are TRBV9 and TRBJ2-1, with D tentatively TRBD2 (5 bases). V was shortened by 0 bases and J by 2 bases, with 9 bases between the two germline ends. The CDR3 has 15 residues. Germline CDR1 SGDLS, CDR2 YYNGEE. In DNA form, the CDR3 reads TGTGCCAGCAGCGTAGACGGGGAGACCTACAATGAGCAGTTCTTC. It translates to CASSVDGETYNEQFF.